This T cell receptor (beta chain) is drawn from a study of cytomegalovirus exposure and HLA in healthy donors. Looked up from germline, CDR1 is SGHTA and CDR2 is FQGTGA. There are 15 residues in the CDR3. Trimming shortened V by 0 bases and J by 5 bases, and 13 bases separated the two germline ends. PCR primers comprised 60 Vbeta and 13 Jbeta primers. TCRdb's copy holds only in-frame clones and misses some; the assay was immunoSEQ multiplex PCR. The clone table shows 150,000 to 200,000 clones, with the ten largest holding roughly 1.3%. Sequenced input: PBMCs. The J gene is TRBJ2-5, the V gene TRBV7-3, with D maybe TRBD2 (5 bases). This clonotype was sampled from an older woman in good health and CMV-seronegative. The CDR3 nucleotides read TGTGCCAGCAGCTTAACGGGTCTAGCTGGGGAGACCCAGTACTTC. Its protein is CASSLTGLAGETQYF.